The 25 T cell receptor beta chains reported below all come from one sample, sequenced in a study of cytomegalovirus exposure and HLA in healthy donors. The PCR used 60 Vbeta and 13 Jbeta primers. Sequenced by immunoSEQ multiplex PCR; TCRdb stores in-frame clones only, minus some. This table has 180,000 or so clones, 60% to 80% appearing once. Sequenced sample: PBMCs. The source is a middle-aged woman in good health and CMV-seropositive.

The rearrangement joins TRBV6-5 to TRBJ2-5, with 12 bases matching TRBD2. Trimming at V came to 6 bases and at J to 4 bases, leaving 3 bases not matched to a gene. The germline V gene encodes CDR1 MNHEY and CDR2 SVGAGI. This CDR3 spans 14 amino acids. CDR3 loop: CASSGLAGIETQYF. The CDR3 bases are TGTGCCAGCAGCGGACTAGCGGGGATAGAGACCCAGTACTTC.

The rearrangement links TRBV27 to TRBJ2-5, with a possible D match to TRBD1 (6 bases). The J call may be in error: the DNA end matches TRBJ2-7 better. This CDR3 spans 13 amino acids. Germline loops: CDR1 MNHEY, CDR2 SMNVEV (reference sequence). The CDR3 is CASSLQGYYEQYF. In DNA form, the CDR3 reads TGTGCCAGCAGTTTACAGGGGTACTACGAGCAGTACTTC.

CDR3 bases: TGTGCCAGCAGAGAAAGCGGGAGTTATGAGCAGTACTTC. Protein sequence: CASRESGSYEQYF. The V and J genes are TRBV28 and TRBJ2-7; 8 bases map to TRBD2. Germline V gene sequence: CDR1 MDHEN, CDR2 SYDVKM. The J segment lost 7 bases and the V segment lost 6 bases, leaving 8 bases of the junction unmatched. This CDR3 is built from 13 residues. Drawing the rest from reference TRBV28 and TRBJ2-7, the complete variable domain is DVKVTQSSRYLVKRTGEKVFLECVQDMDHENMFWYRQDPGLGLRLIYFSYDVKMKEKGDIPEGYSVSREKKERFSLILESASTNQTSMYLCASRESGSYEQYFGPGTRLTVT.

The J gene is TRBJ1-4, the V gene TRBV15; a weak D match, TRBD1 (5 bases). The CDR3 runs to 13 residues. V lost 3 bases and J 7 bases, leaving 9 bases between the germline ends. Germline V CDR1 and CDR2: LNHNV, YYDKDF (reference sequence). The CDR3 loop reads CATSSRVGEKLFF. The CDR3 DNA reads TGTGCCACCAGCAGCAGGGTCGGTGAAAAACTGTTTTTT.

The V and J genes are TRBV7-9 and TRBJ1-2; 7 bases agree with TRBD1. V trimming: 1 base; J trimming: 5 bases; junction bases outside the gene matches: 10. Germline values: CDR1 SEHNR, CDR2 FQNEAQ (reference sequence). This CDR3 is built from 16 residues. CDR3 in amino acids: CASSLGPTGQSYGYTF. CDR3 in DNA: TGTGCCAGCAGCTTAGGACCGACAGGGCAGAGTTATGGCTACACCTTC.

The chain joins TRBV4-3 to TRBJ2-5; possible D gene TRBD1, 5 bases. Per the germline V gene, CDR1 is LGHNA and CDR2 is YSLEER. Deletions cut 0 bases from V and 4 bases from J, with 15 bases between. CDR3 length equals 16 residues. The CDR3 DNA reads TGCGCCAGCAGCCAAGAAGATGCAGGGTTGGGAGAGACCCAGTACTTC. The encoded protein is CASSQEDAGLGETQYF.

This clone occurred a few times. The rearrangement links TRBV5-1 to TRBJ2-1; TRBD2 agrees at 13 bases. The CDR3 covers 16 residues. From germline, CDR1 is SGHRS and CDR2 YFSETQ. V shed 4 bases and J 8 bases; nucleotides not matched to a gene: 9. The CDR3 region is CASSPEGLAGVDEQFF. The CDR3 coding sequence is TGCGCCAGCAGCCCTGAAGGACTAGCGGGAGTCGATGAGCAGTTCTTC.

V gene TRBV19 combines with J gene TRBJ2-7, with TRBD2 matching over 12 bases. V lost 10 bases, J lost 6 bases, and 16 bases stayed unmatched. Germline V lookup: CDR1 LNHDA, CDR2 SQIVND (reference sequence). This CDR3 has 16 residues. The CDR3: CAIRTGTSGFRVEQYF. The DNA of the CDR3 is TGTGCCATAAGAACCGGGACTAGCGGGTTTAGGGTCGAGCAGTACTTC.

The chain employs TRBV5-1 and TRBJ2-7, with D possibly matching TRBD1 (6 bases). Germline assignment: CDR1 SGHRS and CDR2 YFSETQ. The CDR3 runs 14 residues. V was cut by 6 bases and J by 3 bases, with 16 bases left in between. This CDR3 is CASKQQGSDYEQYF. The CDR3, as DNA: TGCGCCAGCAAACAACAGGGTTCCGACTACGAGCAGTACTTC.

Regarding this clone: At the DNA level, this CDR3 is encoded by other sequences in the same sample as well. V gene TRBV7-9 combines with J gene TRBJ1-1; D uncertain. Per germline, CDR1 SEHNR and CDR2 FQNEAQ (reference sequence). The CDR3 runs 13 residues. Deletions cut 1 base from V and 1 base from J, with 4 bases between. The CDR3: CASSLEANTEAFF. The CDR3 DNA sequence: TGTGCCAGCAGCTTAGAAGCGAACACTGAAGCTTTCTTT.

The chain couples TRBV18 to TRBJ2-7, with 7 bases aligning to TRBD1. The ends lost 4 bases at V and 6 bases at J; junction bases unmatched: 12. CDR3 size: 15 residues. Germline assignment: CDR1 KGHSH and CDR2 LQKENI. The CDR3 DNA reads TGTGCCAGCTCACTTGGACAGGTAATCGTCGGCGAGCAGTACTTC. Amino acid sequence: CASSLGQVIVGEQYF. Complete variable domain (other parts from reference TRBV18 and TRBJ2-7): NAGVMQNPRHLVRRRGQEARLRCSPMKGHSHVYWYRQLPEEGLKFMVYLQKENIIDESGMPKERFSAEFPKEGPSILRIQQVVRGDSAAYFCASSLGQVIVGEQYFGPGTRLTVT.

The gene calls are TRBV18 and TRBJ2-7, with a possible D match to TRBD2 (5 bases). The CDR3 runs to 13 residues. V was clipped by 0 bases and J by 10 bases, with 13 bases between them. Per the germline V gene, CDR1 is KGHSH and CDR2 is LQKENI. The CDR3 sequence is CASSPPSGREQYF. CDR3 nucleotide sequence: TGTGCCAGCTCACCACCGTCGGGAAGGGAACAGTACTTC.

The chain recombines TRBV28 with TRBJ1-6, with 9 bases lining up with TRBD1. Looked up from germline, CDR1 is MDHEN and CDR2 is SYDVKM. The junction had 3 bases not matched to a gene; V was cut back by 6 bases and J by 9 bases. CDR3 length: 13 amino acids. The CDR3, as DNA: TGTGCCAGCAGCCGGGACAGGGTTTCACCCCTCCACTTT. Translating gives CASSRDRVSPLHF.

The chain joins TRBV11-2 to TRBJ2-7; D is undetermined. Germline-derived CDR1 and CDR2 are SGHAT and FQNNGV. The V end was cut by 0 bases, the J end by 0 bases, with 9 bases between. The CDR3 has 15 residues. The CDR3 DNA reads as TGTGCCAGCAGCTTAGATCCAGTAAGCTCCTACGAGCAGTACTTC. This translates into CASSLDPVSSYEQYF.

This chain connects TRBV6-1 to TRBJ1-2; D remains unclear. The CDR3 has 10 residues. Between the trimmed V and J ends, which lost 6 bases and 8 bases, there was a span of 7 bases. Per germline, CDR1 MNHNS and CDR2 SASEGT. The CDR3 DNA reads TGTGCCAGCAGGCTAAACGGCTACACCTTC. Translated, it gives CASRLNGYTF.

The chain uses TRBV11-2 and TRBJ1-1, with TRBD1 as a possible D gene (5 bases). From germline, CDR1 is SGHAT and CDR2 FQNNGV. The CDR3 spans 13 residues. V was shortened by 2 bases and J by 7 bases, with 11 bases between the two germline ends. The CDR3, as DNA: TGTGCCAGCAGCTTATCAGGGTTGGATGAAGCTTTCTTT. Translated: CASSLSGLDEAFF.

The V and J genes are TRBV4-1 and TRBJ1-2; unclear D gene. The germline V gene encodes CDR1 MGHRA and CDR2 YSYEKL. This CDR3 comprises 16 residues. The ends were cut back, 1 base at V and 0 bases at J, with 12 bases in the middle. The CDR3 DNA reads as TGCGCCAGCAGCCAAGCATTTGACCTAGCTAACTATGGCTACACCTTC. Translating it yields CASSQAFDLANYGYTF.

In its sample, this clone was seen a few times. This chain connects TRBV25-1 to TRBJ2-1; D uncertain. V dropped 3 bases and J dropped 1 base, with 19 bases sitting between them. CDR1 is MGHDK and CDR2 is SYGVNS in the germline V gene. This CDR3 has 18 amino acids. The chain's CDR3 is CASSEQETFSGSYNEQFF. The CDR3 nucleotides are TGTGCCAGCAGTGAGCAGGAAACTTTTTCTGGATCCTACAATGAGCAGTTCTTC.

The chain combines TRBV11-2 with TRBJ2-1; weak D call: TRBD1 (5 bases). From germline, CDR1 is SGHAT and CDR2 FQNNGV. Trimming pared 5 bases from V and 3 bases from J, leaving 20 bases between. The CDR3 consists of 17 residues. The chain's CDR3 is CASSDHPAGLLYNEQFF. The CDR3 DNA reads TGTGCCAGCAGCGACCACCCAGCAGGGCTACTCTACAATGAGCAGTTCTTC.

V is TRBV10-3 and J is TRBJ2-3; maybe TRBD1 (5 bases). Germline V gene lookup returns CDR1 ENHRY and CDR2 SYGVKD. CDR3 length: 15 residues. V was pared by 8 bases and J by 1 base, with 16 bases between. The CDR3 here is CAIGSAGLRTDTQYF. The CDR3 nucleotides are TGTGCCATCGGCTCGGCAGGGTTGCGCACAGATACGCAGTATTTT.

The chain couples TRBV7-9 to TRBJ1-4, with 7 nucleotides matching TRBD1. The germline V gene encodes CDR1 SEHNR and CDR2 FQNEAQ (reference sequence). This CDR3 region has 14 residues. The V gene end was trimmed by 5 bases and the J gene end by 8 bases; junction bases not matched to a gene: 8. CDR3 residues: CASSPTGELEKLFF. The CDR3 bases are TGTGCCAGCAGCCCTACAGGGGAATTGGAAAAACTGTTTTTT.

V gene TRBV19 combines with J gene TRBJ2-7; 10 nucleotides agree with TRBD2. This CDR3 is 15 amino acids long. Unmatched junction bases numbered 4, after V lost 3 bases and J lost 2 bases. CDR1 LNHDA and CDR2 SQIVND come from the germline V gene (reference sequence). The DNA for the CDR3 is TGTGCCAGTAGTATCCGGACTAGCGGTCCCTACGAGCAGTACTTC. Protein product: CASSIRTSGPYEQYF.

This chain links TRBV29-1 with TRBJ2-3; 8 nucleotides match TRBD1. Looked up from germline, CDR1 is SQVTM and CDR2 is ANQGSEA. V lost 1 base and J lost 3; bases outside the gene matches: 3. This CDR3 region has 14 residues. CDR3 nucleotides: TGCAGCGTTGAAGGGCAGGGGGCGACAGATACGCAGTATTTT. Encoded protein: CSVEGQGATDTQYF.

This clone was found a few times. The CDR3 sequence is CASSLQGANYGYTF. DNA for the CDR3: TGTGCCAGCAGCCTACAGGGGGCTAACTATGGCTACACCTTC. The chain uses TRBV2 and TRBJ1-2; TRBD1 matches at 8 bases. The CDR3 sequence is 14 residues long. Germline trimming cut 6 bases from V and 0 bases from J; bases unmatched to any gene: 3. Germline lookup yields CDR1 SNHLY and CDR2 FYNNEI.

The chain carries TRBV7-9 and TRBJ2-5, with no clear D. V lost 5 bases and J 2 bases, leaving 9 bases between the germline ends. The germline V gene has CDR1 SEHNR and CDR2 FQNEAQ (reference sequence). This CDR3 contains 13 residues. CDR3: CASSPSVQETQYF. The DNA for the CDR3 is TGTGCCAGCAGCCCCTCGGTACAAGAGACCCAGTACTTC.